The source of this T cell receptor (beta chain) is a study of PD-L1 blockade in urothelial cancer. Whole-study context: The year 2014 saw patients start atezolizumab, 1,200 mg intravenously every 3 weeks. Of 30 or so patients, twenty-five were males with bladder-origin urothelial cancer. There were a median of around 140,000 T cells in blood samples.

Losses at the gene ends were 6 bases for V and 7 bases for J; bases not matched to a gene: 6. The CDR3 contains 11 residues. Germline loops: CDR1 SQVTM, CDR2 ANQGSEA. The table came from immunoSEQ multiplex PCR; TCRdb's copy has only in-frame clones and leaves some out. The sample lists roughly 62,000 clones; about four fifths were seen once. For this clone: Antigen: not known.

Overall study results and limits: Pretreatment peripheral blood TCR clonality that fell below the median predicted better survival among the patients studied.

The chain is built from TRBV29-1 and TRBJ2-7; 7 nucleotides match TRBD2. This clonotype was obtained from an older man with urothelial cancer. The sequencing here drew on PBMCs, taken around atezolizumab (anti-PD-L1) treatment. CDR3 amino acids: CSVRGLGEQYF. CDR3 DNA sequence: TGCAGCGTGCGAGGACTAGGTGAGCAGTACTTC.